One sample yielded the 5 T cell receptor beta chains listed below, sequenced in a study of T cell responses to AZD1222 COVID-19 vaccine. Sequencing used immunoSEQ multiplex PCR; TCRdb keeps in-frame clones, though not all of them. The sample lists about 150,000 clones; 80% to 95% were seen once. The material was peripheral blood, obtained 28 days after the second AZD1222 dose. The receptors were sampled from an adult who received the AZD1222 COVID-19 vaccine.

The chain uses TRBV12-3 or TRBV12-4 and TRBJ1-2; D uncertain. The CDR3 is 13 amino acids. V was clipped by 2 bases and J by 4 bases, with 8 bases between them. The CDR3 bases are TGTGCCAGCAGTTTAAATTTGGGCTATGGCTACACCTTC. It codes for CASSLNLGYGYTF.

This rearrangement joins TRBV9 to TRBJ2-7; 7 bases agree with TRBD2. V shed 3 bases, J shed 6 bases, and the junction held 9 bases outside the gene matches. From germline, CDR1 is SGDLS and CDR2 YYNGEE. This CDR3 is 14 amino acids long. The CDR3 spells CASSGGGPGGEQYF. CDR3 nucleotide sequence: TGTGCCAGCAGCGGTGGGGGTCCGGGAGGCGAGCAGTACTTC.

This chain links TRBV5-4 with TRBJ2-2; tentative D call: TRBD2 (6 bases). The germline CDR1 and CDR2 sequences are SGHNT and YYREEE (reference sequence). There are 15 residues in the CDR3. Trimming left V 4 bases short and J 6 bases short, with 16 bases between. CDR3: CASSPGQGGPGELFF. CDR3 DNA: TGTGCCAGCAGCCCAGGTCAGGGAGGCCCCGGGGAGCTGTTTTTT.

The chain uses TRBV6-5 and TRBJ2-2, with D tentatively TRBD2 (6 bases). Germline CDR1 reads MNHEY; CDR2 reads SVGAGI. The V end lost 2 bases, the J end lost 7 bases, and 14 bases lay between the germline ends. The CDR3 totals 15 residues. CDR3 in DNA: TGTGCCAGCAGTTACGGGGGGATCTCTAGCGGGGAGCTGTTTTTT. Translating gives CASSYGGISSGELFF.

The rearrangement joins TRBV19 to TRBJ1-1; weak D call: TRBD1 (5 bases). The V end was cut by 3 bases, the J end by 4 bases, with 12 bases between. Germline V gives CDR1 LNHDA, CDR2 SQIVND (reference sequence). CDR3 length equals 14 residues. CDR3 DNA sequence: TGTGCCAGTAGTATCCGGGCAGGGTCCACTGAAGCTTTCTTT. This codes for CASSIRAGSTEAFF.